The entry below gives a single TCR beta chain sequence along with its context. What it binds is unknown. The length of the CDR3 is 17 residues. The germline gives CDR1 MRHNA, CDR2 SNTAGT. The V end was cut by 0 bases, the J end by 8 bases, with 22 bases between. This entry comes from a study of cytomegalovirus exposure and HLA in healthy donors. Though nominally healthy at sampling, donors likely had unrecorded immune exposures. Study-wide findings and caveats: For most TCR sequences rarity was the rule, although some public TCRs occurred in many donors. Earlier findings revealed that most TCR beta V segments proved productive either about 87% or about 30% of the time. Solely CMV serostatus was available to characterize immune exposure.

The PCR had 60 Vbeta and 13 Jbeta primers. Sequenced by immunoSEQ multiplex PCR; TCRdb stores in-frame clones only, minus some. The data contain about 98,000 clones, under 85% of them singletons. The chain combines TRBV6-4 with TRBJ1-2; possible D gene TRBD1, 6 bases. Material for sequencing was PBMCs. The receptor was derived from a man younger than 30 in good health and CMV-seropositive. The CDR3: CASSDSRWGRIGKGYTF. CDR3 coding DNA: TGTGCCAGCAGTGACTCGAGATGGGGGCGCATAGGTAAGGGCTACACCTTC.